Below, 4 T cell receptor beta chains from the same sample are listed, as sequenced in a study of shared clonotypes between healthy human individuals. Method: immunoSEQ multiplex PCR; TCRdb's copy keeps in-frame clones and lacks some. The data contain about 2.4 million clones, over 85% of them seen just once; the ten biggest clones take up 0.36%. Sequencing was done on a sample of naive CD4+ T cells from PBMCs. Subset meaning: CD45RA+ positively selected. The receptors were gathered from a man younger than 35 in good health. Some clones in this sample may be carry-over from other donors' samples.

DNA of the CDR3: TGTGCCAGCAGCCCGGACGGGGTGAACACTGAAGCTTTCTTT. This codes for CASSPDGVNTEAFF. V gene TRBV7-3 combines with J gene TRBJ1-1; D is unclear. The germline V gene encodes CDR1 SGHTA and CDR2 FQGTGA. This CDR3 has 14 amino acids. The germline V and J ends were trimmed by 5 bases and 0 bases, with 10 bases remaining between them.

This chain connects TRBV7-6 to TRBJ2-3; 9 bases align to TRBD2. This CDR3 region has 15 residues. Germline V CDR1 and CDR2: SGHVS, FNYEAQ. The J segment lost 8 bases and the V segment lost 2 bases, leaving 8 bases of the junction unmatched. The CDR3, as DNA: TGTGCCAGCAGCTTATTAGGACTAGCGCTAGGTACGCAGTATTTT. Its protein is CASSLLGLALGTQYF.

This chain joins TRBV27 and TRBJ1-1, with D possibly matching TRBD1 (6 bases). Between the trimmed V and J ends, which lost 5 bases and 1 base, there was a span of 11 bases. This CDR3 is 14 amino acids long. The germline V gene encodes CDR1 MNHEY and CDR2 SMNVEV (reference sequence). For the CDR3, the DNA is TGTGCCAGCAGTCCGTGGACAGAGAACACTGAAGCTTTCTTT. Residues: CASSPWTENTEAFF.

The chain employs TRBV19 and TRBJ2-1; D perhaps matches TRBD1 (6 bases). V shed 5 bases and J shed 7 bases, with 9 bases lying between them. The length of the CDR3 is 12 residues. From germline, CDR1 is LNHDA and CDR2 SQIVND (reference sequence). The CDR3 bases are TGTGCCAGTAGTCCAACAGGGAATGAGCAGTTCTTC. Translated: CASSPTGNEQFF.